This T cell receptor beta chain was retrieved from a study of blood T cell repertoires in COVID-19. This table comes from immunoSEQ multiplex PCR, and its TCRdb copy is limited to in-frame clones, with some not included. Here the sample spans around 250,000 clones, 80% to 85% being singletons. All enrollees were about 18 to 89 years old and from about 24 US areas. Allocation to cohorts depended on clinical history reported by the participants. In Cohort 3, a recovered donor had either two negative PCRs, clearance, or symptom resolution. The sequence derives from a man aged 50 to 59 who had recovered from COVID-19. Sequenced material: PBMCs or T cells enriched from blood (not recorded which).

The CDR3 protein is CASSFGQGRRTGELFF. Here the CDR3 DNA reads TGTGCCAGCAGTTTTGGACAGGGTCGGAGAACCGGGGAGCTGTTTTTT. This chain links TRBV27 with TRBJ2-2, with 8 bases that match TRBD1. There are 16 residues in the CDR3. V lost 3 bases to trimming and J lost 5 bases; unmatched junction nucleotides: 8. Germline CDR1 is MNHEY and CDR2 is SMNVEV (reference sequence).